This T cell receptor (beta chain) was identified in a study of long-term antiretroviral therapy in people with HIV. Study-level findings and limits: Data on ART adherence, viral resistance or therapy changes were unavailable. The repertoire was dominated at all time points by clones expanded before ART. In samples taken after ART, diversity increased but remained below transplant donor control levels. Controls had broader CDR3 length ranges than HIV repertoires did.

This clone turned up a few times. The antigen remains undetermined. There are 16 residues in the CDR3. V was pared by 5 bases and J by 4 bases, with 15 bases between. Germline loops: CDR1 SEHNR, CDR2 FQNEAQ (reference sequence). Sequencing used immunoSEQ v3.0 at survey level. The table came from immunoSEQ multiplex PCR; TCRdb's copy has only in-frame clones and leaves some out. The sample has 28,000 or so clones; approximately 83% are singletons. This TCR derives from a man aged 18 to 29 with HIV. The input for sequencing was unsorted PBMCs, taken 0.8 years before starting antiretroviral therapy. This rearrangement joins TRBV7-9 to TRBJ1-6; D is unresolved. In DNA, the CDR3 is TGTGCCAGCAGCCCTCTCGAGGGAGATTATAATTCACCCCTCCACTTT. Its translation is CASSPLEGDYNSPLHF.